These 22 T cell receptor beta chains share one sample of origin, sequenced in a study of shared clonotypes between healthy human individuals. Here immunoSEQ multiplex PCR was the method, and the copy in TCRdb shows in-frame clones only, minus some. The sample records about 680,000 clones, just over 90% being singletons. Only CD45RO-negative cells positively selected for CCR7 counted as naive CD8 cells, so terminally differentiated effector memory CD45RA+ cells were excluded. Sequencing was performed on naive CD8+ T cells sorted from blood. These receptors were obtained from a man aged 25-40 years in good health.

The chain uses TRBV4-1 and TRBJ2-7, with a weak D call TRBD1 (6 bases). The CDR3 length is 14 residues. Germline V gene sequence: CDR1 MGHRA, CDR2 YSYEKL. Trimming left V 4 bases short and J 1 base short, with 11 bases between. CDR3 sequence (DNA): TGCGCCAGCAGCCGCACAGGGCCGTCCTACGAGCAGTACTTC. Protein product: CASSRTGPSYEQYF.

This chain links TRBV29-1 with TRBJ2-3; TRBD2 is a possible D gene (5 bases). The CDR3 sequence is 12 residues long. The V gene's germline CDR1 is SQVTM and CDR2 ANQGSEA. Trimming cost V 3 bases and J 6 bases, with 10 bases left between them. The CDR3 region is CSVEQAVDTQYF. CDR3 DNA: TGCAGCGTTGAGCAAGCGGTGGATACGCAGTATTTT.

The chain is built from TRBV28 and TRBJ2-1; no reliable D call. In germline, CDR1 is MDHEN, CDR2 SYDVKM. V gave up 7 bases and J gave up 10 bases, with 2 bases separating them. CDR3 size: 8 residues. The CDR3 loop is CASTEQFF. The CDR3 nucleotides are TGTGCCAGCACGGAGCAGTTCTTC.

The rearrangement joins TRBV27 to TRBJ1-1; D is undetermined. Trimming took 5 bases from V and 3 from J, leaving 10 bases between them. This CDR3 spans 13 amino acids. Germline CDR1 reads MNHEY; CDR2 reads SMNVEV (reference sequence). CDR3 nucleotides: TGTGCCAGCAGTGACCCAGTGTACACTGAAGCTTTCTTT. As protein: CASSDPVYTEAFF.

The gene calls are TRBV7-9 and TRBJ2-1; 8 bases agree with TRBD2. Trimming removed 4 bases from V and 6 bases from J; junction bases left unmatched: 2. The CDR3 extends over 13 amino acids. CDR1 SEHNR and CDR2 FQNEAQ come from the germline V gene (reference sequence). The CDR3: CASSSGLGNEQFF. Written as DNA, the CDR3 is TGTGCCAGCAGCTCGGGACTAGGCAATGAGCAGTTCTTC.

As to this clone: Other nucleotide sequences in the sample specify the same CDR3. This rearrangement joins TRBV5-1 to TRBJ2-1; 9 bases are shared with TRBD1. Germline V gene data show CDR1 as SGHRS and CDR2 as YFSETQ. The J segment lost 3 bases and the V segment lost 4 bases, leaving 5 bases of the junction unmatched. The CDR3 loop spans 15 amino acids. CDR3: CASSLTGGFYNEQFF. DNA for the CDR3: TGCGCCAGCAGCCTAACAGGGGGCTTCTACAATGAGCAGTTCTTC.

CDR3 loop: CASYQREGDNEQFF. CDR3 DNA: TGTGCCAGTTATCAGAGGGAGGGCGACAATGAGCAGTTCTTC. This chain links TRBV28 with TRBJ2-1; 7 bases are shared with TRBD2. V lost 9 bases and J lost 5; bases outside the gene matches: 10. Germline V lookup: CDR1 MDHEN, CDR2 SYDVKM. The CDR3 is made up of 14 amino acids.

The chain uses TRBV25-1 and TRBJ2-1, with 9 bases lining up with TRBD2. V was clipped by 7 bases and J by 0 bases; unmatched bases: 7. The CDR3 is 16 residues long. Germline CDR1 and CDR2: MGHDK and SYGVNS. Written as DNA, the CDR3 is TGTGCCAGCACCCCAGCGGGAGGACCCTCCTACAATGAGCAGTTCTTC. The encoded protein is CASTPAGGPSYNEQFF.

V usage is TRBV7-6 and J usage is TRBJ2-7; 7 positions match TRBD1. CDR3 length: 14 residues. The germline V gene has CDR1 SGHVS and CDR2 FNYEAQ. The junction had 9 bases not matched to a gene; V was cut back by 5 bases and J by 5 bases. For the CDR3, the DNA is TGTGCCAGCAGCCGAACAGGGGCTGTCGACGAGCAGTACTTC. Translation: CASSRTGAVDEQYF.

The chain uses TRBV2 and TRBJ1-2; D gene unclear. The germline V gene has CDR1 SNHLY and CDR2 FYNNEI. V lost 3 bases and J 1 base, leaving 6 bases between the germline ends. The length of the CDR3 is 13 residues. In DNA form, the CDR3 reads TGTGCCAGCAGTGACGGGATTAACTATGGCTACACCTTC. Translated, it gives CASSDGINYGYTF.

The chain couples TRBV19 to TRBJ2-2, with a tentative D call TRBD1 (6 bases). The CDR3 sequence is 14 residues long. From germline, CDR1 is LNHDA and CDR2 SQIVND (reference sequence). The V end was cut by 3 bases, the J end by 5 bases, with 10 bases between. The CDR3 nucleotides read TGTGCCAGTAGTATCTATACAGGGACCGGGGAGCTGTTTTTT. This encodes CASSIYTGTGELFF.

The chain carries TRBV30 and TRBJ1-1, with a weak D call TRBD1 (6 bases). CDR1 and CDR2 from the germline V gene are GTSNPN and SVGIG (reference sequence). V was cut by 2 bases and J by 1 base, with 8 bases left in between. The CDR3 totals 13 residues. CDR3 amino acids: CAWSKTGNTEAFF. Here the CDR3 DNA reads TGTGCCTGGAGTAAGACAGGGAACACTGAAGCTTTCTTT.

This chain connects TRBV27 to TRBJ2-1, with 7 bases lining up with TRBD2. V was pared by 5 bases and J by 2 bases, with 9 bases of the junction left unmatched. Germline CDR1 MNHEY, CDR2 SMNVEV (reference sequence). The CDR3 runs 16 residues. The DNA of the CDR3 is TGTGCCAGCAGTCCCTTTGCGGGAGTGGCCTACAATGAGCAGTTCTTC. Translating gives CASSPFAGVAYNEQFF.

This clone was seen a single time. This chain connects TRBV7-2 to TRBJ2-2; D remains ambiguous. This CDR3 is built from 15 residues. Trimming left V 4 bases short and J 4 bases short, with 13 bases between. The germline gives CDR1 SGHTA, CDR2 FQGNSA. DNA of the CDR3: TGTGCCAGCAGCTACGACGGGTGGGGCACCGGGGAGCTGTTTTTT. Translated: CASSYDGWGTGELFF.

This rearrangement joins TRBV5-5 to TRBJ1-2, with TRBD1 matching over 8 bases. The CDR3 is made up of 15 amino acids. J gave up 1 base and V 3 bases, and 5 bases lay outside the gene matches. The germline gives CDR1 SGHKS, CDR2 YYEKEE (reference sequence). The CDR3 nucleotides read TGTGCCAGCAGCTCAAACAGGGGGGTTAACTATGGCTACACCTTC. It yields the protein CASSSNRGVNYGYTF. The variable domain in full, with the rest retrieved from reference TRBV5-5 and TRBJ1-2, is DAGVTQSPTHLIKTRGQQVTLRCSPISGHKSVSWYQQVLGQGPQFIFQYYEKEERGRGNFPDRFSARQFPNYSSELNVNALLLGDSALYLCASSSNRGVNYGYTFGSGTRLTVV.

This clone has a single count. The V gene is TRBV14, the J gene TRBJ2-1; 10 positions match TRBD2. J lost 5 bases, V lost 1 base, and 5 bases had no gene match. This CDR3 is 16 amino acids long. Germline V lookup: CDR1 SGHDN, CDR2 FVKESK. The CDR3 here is CASSQVLAGVHNEQFF. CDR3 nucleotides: TGTGCCAGCAGCCAAGTCCTAGCGGGAGTCCACAATGAGCAGTTCTTC.

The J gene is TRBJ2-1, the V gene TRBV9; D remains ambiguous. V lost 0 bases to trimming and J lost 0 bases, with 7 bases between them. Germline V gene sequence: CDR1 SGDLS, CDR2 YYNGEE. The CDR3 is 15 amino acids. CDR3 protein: CASSVGHPSYNEQFF. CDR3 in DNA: TGTGCCAGCAGCGTAGGGCACCCCTCCTACAATGAGCAGTTCTTC.

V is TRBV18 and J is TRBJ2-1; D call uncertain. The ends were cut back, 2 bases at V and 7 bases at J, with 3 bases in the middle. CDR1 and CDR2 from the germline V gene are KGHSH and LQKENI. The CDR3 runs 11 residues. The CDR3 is CASSPANEQFF. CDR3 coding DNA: TGTGCCAGCTCACCAGCGAATGAGCAGTTCTTC.

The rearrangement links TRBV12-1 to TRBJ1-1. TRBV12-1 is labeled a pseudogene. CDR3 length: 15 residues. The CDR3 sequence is CASSLSHPGSTEAFF. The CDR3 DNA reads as TGTGCCAGCAGCTTGAGTCACCCCGGGAGCACTGAAGCTTTCTTT.

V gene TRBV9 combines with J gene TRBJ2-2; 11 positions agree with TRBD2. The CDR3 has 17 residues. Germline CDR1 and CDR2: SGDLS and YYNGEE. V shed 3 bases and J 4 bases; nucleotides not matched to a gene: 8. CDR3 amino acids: CASSAIAGGGVTGELFF. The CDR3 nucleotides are TGTGCCAGCAGCGCAATAGCGGGAGGGGGTGTCACCGGGGAGCTGTTTTTT.

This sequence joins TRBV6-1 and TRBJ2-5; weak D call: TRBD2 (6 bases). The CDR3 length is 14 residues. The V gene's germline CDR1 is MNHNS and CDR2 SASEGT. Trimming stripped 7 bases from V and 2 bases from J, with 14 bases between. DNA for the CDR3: TGTGCCAGCATAAGACTAGGGGAGCAAGAGACCCAGTACTTC. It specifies CASIRLGEQETQYF.

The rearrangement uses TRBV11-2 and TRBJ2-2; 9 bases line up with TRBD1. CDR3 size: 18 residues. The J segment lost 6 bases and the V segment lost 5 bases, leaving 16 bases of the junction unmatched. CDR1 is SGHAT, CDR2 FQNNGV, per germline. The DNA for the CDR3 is TGTGCCAGCAGCCACCCGGGACAGGGTTACTCGGTTGCCGGGGAGCTGTTTTTT. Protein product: CASSHPGQGYSVAGELFF.